The 13 T cell receptor beta chains presented below share a single source sample, sequenced in a study of blood T cell repertoires in COVID-19. Generated by immunoSEQ multiplex PCR, the TCRdb table keeps only in-frame clones and is missing some. Seen here are under 250,000 clones, about 82% observed once, and the top ten hold roughly 5%. Material: peripheral blood. These receptors were obtained from a man between 45 and 60 years old with COVID-19, enrolled during active disease.

The J gene is TRBJ2-5, the V gene TRBV6-2 or TRBV6-3, with D possibly TRBD1 on 6 matching bases. V was cut by 5 bases and J by 2 bases, with 12 bases left in between. Looked up from germline, CDR1 is MNHEY and CDR2 is SVGEGT. The CDR3 totals 14 residues. CDR3 protein: CASSLRDIQETQYF. The CDR3 region has the DNA TGTGCCAGCAGTCTTCGGGACATACAAGAGACCCAGTACTTC.

This chain connects TRBV6-5 to TRBJ2-7, with 9 bases fitting TRBD1. CDR3 length equals 14 residues. Germline CDR1 and CDR2: MNHEY and SVGAGI. V lost 2 bases and J lost 6; bases outside the gene matches: 5. CDR3 region: CASSYGTGGFEQYF. The CDR3 DNA is TGTGCCAGCAGTTACGGAACAGGGGGCTTCGAGCAGTACTTC.

Turning to this clone: Other nucleotide sequences in the sample specify the same CDR3. This rearrangement joins TRBV19 to TRBJ1-6; 8 bases fit TRBD1. V trimming: 4 bases; J trimming: 9 bases; junction bases outside the gene matches: 5. Germline-derived CDR1 and CDR2 are LNHDA and SQIVND (reference sequence). The CDR3 length is 14 residues. CDR3 coding DNA: TGTGCCAGTAGTACCACAGGGGGGGCTTCACCCCTCCACTTT. It specifies CASSTTGGASPLHF.

The V gene is TRBV5-1, the J gene TRBJ2-5; 7 bases align to TRBD1. The CDR3 is made up of 16 amino acids. In germline, CDR1 is SGHRS, CDR2 YFSETQ. V gave up 4 bases and J gave up 3 bases; unmatched junction bases: 12. The DNA for the CDR3 is TGCGCCAGCAGCGTACTTATCTTGACAGGGAAAGAGACCCAGTACTTC. Encoded protein: CASSVLILTGKETQYF. The full variable domain, completed using reference TRBV5-1 and TRBJ2-5, is KAGVTQTPRYLIKTRGQQVTLSCSPISGHRSVSWYQQTPGQGLQFLFEYFSETQRNKGNFPGRFSGRQFSNSRSEMNVSTLELGDSALYLCASSVLILTGKETQYFGPGTRLLVL.

The chain has TRBV3-1 (or the pseudogene TRBV3-2) and TRBJ2-7; possibly TRBD1 for D (6 bases). Germline V gene data show CDR1 as LGHDT and CDR2 as YNNKEL (reference sequence). The CDR3 is 14 residues long. Deletions cut 4 bases from V and 3 bases from J, with 13 bases between. CDR3 sequence (DNA): TGTGCCAGCAGCCTTGACAGGAAGATCTACGAGCAGTACTTC. Amino acids: CASSLDRKIYEQYF.

The chain recombines TRBV29-1 with TRBJ1-3; a weak D match, TRBD1 (5 bases). Trimming cost V 2 bases and J 7 bases, with 18 bases left between them. Germline V gene lookup returns CDR1 SQVTM and CDR2 ANQGSEA. The CDR3 extends over 15 amino acids. DNA for the CDR3: TGCAGCGTTGAATTTGCGGCAGGGATTTCCAACACCATATATTTT. Translation: CSVEFAAGISNTIYF.

The chain couples TRBV30 to TRBJ2-5; 10 nucleotides agree with TRBD2. J was trimmed by 5 bases and V by 0 bases; bases with no gene match: 0. Germline CDR1 is GTSNPN and CDR2 is SVGIG (reference sequence). The CDR3 is made up of 13 amino acids. The CDR3 region is CAWSVLAGETQYF. In nucleotides, the CDR3 is TGTGCCTGGAGTGTACTAGCGGGGGAGACCCAGTACTTC. The whole variable domain, remainder taken from reference TRBV30 and TRBJ2-5, is SQTIHQWPATLVQPVGSPLSLECTVEGTSNPNLYWYRQAAGRGLQLLFYSVGIGQISSEVPQNLSASRPQDRQFILSSKKLLLSDSGFYLCAWSVLAGETQYFGPGTRLLVL.

CDR3 DNA sequence: TGCGCCAGCAGCCAAGATCTACTAGCGGGGACCTACGAGCAGTACTTC. Encoded protein: CASSQDLLAGTYEQYF. The rearrangement joins TRBV4-1 to TRBJ2-7, with TRBD2 matching 10 bases. Germline CDR1 is MGHRA and CDR2 is YSYEKL. CDR3 length: 16 amino acids. The junction had 4 bases not matched to a gene; V was cut back by 0 bases and J by 2 bases.

This chain joins TRBV5-5 and TRBJ1-1, with 7 bases identical to TRBD1. The length of the CDR3 is 14 residues. V gave up 4 bases and J gave up 1 base; unmatched junction bases: 4. Germline V gene lookup returns CDR1 SGHKS and CDR2 YYEKEE (reference sequence). The CDR3 protein is CASSRQGPNTEAFF. CDR3 in DNA: TGTGCCAGCAGCAGACAGGGACCGAACACTGAAGCTTTCTTT.

The J gene is TRBJ1-2, the V gene TRBV2; 8 nucleotides agree with TRBD1. Trimming took 2 bases from V and 10 from J; bases not matched to a gene: 6. The CDR3 has 13 amino acids. Per germline, CDR1 SNHLY and CDR2 FYNNEI. The DNA for the CDR3 is TGTGCCAGCAGTGAAAGGACAGGGAGTCACTACACCTTC. Its protein is CASSERTGSHYTF. The entire variable domain, with the rest obtained from reference TRBV2 and TRBJ1-2, is as follows: EPEVTQTPSHQVTQMGQEVILRCVPISNHLYFYWYRQILGQKVEFLVSFYNNEISEKSEIFDDQFSVERPDGSNFTLKIRSTKLEDSAMYFCASSERTGSHYTFGSGTRLTVV.

This clone has just one count. The identical CDR3 is also encoded by other nucleotide sequences in the sample. CDR3 sequence (DNA): TGTGCCAGCAGCTTAGGAACAGGGGGGTACGAGCAGTACTTC. Its translation: CASSLGTGGYEQYF. The chain links TRBV11-2 to TRBJ2-7, with TRBD1 matching 8 bases. With V trimmed by 1 base and J by 4 bases, 3 bases remained unmatched. From germline, CDR1 is SGHAT and CDR2 FQNNGV. This CDR3 has 14 residues.

This chain joins TRBV25-1 and TRBJ1-1; maybe TRBD1 (6 bases). The germline CDR1 and CDR2 sequences are MGHDK and SYGVNS. The CDR3 consists of 14 residues. V was pared by 3 bases and J by 6 bases, with 14 bases between. The CDR3 DNA is TGTGCCAGCAGTGAGCAGGGGAAACAATCTGAAGCTTTCTTT. Protein product: CASSEQGKQSEAFF.

V gene TRBV19 combines with J gene TRBJ1-5; D is perhaps TRBD1 (5 bases). This CDR3 comprises 15 residues. V was cut by 6 bases and J by 3 bases, with 15 bases left in between. Germline V lookup: CDR1 LNHDA, CDR2 SQIVND (reference sequence). The CDR3 DNA is TGTGCCAGTAGCCCGATGGGGCTTAACAATCAGCCCCAGCATTTT. This codes for CASSPMGLNNQPQHF.